This T cell receptor (beta chain) was captured in a study of early T cells in non-severe SARS-CoV-2 infection. Study-wide findings and caveats: Private and CD4 specificities were missed by VDJdb matching, skewed to anti-spike CD8.

Separate cDNA molecules each had unique molecular identifiers attached to them. MiXCR, applied by TCRdb to the 5' RACE reads, yields one record per CDR3 protein. Among 80,000 to 95,000 distinct CDR3 sequences, roughly 13% were seen once, and the ten largest hold under 1.5%. This clonotype was observed at least ten times. Antigen: not known. Source material: whole blood. The TCR sequence derives from an adult who was a healthcare worker with PCR-confirmed SARS-CoV-2 infection or an uninfected control (not recorded which).

The chain's CDR3 is CASKAGPFYNSPLHF. The DNA for the CDR3 is TGTGCCAGCAAAGCAGGGCCCTTCTATAATTCACCCCTCCACTTT. V usage is TRBV6-5 and J usage is TRBJ1-6; possible D gene TRBD1, 5 bases. Trimming shortened V by 7 bases and J by 3 bases, and 13 bases separated the two germline ends. CDR1 and CDR2 (germline): MNHEY, SVGAGI. CDR3 length: 15 residues.